Sequencing of this T cell receptor beta chain was carried out in a study of neurological immune-mediated disorders. V lost 4 bases and J 6 bases, leaving 17 bases between the germline ends. The CDR3 totals 16 residues. Germline V gives CDR1 SGHKS, CDR2 YYEKEE (reference sequence). Per sequencing run, 15-18 subjects together gave over 160 million TCR-beta sequences. TCRdb re-called the 5' RACE reads with MiXCR, one entry per CDR3 protein. The profile covers tens of thousands of distinct CDR3 sequences, with roughly 2.5% appearing a single time and roughly 2.3% taken by the ten largest. This clonotype is termed medium-sized. Its specificity is unknown. Study-level results: The repertoires of 18 of 34 multiple sclerosis patients fell into one related-CDR3 cluster (a possible signature) under phylogenetic grouping. With the multiple sclerosis repertoire cluster, neither clinical nor MRI features showed any association.

The sequencing input was PBMCs. This clonotype originated in a man aged 50 to 60 with multiple sclerosis. V usage is TRBV5-5 and J usage is TRBJ1-6; no definite D call. DNA for the CDR3: TGTGCCAGCAGCGCGGCCTCGGGCACTTCTAATTCACCCCTCCACTTT. Translated, it gives CASSAASGTSNSPLHF.